Presented here are 5 T cell receptor beta chains from one specimen sequenced in a study of cytomegalovirus exposure and HLA in healthy donors. The PCR was carried out with 60 Vbeta primers and 13 Jbeta primers. Repertoires were generated with immunoSEQ multiplex PCR, while TCRdb's copy carries only in-frame clones and drops some. This sample carries approximately 150,000 clones, roughly 85% of them seen once, and the ten largest clones take 9.7%. The sequenced sample was PBMCs. Receptor source: a man younger than 35 in good health and CMV-seropositive.

The chain uses TRBV4-1 and TRBJ2-1, with 16 bases identical to TRBD2. The CDR3 is 17 amino acids. Germline lookup yields CDR1 MGHRA and CDR2 YSYEKL. The junction had 11 bases not matched to a gene; V was cut back by 4 bases and J by 11 bases. The DNA for the CDR3 is TGCGCCAGCAGCCGACTCACTTCGGGACTAGCGGGAGGGCAGCAGTTCTTC. This codes for CASSRLTSGLAGGQQFF.

The CDR3: CASSPGRLAGGLLGFF. The DNA for the CDR3 is TGTGCCAGCAGCCCGGGGCGGCTAGCGGGAGGATTGTTGGGGTTCTTC. The chain uses TRBV27 and TRBJ2-1; 11 nucleotides line up with TRBD2. Looked up from germline, CDR1 is MNHEY and CDR2 is SMNVEV (reference sequence). CDR3 length equals 16 residues. The trim removed 6 bases at V and 15 bases at J, leaving 19 bases unmatched.

This sequence joins TRBV30 and TRBJ2-1, with a weak D call TRBD2 (5 bases). Germline-derived CDR1 and CDR2 are GTSNPN and SVGIG (reference sequence). There are 14 residues in the CDR3. Trimming removed 2 bases at V and 10 bases at J, with 18 bases between. CDR3 sequence: CAWSRTSSGVEQFF. The DNA of the CDR3 is TGTGCCTGGAGTAGGACTTCCTCAGGAGTAGAGCAGTTCTTC.

V usage is TRBV7-9 and J usage is TRBJ2-1; TRBD1 aligns across 12 bases. The germline CDR1 and CDR2 sequences are SEHNR and FQNEAQ (reference sequence). The CDR3 length is 15 residues. J lost 5 bases, V lost 4 bases, and 3 bases had no gene match. CDR3: CASSSRDRGHNEQFF. The CDR3 DNA follows: TGTGCCAGCAGCTCCCGGGACAGGGGGCACAATGAGCAGTTCTTC.

The rearrangement joins TRBV10-3 to TRBJ2-7, with a possible D match to TRBD1 (6 bases). The V end was cut by 4 bases, the J end by 0 bases, with 13 bases between. The CDR3 totals 15 residues. CDR1 is ENHRY, CDR2 SYGVKD, per germline. DNA of the CDR3: TGTGCCATCAGTGCCCACAGGGTGGACTCCTACGAGCAGTACTTC. It encodes CAISAHRVDSYEQYF.